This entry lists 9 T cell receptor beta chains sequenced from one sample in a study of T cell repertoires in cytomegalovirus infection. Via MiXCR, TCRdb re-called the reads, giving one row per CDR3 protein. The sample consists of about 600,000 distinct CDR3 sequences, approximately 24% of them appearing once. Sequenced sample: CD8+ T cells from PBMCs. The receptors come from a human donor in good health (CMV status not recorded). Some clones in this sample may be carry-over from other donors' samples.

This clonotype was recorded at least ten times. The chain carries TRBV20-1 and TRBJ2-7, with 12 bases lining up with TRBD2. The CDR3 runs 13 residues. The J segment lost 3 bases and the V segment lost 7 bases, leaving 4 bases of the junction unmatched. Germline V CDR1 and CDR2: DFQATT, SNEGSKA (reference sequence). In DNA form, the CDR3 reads TGCAGTGTCCCGGGACTAGCGGGCTACGAGCAGTACTTC. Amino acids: CSVPGLAGYEQYF.

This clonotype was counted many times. CDR3 amino acids: CASSLNAINTGELFF. The CDR3 nucleotides are TGTGCCAGCAGCTTAAATGCGATTAACACCGGGGAGCTGTTTTTT. This chain joins TRBV7-2 and TRBJ2-2, with no clear D. Germline assignment: CDR1 SGHTA and CDR2 FQGNSA. Trimming took 2 bases from V and 2 from J, leaving 9 bases between them. The CDR3 runs 15 residues.

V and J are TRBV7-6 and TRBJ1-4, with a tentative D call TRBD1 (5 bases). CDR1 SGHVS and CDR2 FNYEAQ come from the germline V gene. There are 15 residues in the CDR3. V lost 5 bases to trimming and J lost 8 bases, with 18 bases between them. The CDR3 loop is CASSDHRRRGEKLFF. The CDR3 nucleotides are TGTGCCAGCAGCGATCACAGGCGACGAGGGGAAAAACTGTTTTTT.

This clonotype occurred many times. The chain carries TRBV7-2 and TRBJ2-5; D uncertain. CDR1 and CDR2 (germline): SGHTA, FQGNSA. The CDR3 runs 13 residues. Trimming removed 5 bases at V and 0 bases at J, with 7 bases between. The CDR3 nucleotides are TGTGCCAGCAGCGCAGATAACCAAGAGACCCAGTACTTC. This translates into CASSADNQETQYF.

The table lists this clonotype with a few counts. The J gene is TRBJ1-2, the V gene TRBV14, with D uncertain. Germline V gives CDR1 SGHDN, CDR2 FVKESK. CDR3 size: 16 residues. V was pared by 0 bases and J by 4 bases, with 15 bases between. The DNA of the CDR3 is TGTGCCAGCAGCCAAGACTCGACCCCCGGGGTCTATGGCTACACCTTC. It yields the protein CASSQDSTPGVYGYTF.

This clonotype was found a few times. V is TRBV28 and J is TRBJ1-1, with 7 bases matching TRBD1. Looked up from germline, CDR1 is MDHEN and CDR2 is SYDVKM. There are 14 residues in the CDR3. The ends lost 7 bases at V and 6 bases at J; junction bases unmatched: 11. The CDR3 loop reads CASTSPRGDAEAFF. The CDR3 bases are TGTGCCAGCACTTCTCCCAGGGGGGACGCTGAAGCTTTCTTT.

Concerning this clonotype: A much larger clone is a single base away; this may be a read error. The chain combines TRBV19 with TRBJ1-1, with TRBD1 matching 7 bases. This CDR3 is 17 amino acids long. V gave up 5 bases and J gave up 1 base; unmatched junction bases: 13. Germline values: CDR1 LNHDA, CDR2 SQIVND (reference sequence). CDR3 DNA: TGTGCCAGTAGTGTGCCTGGGGAGGGGGCGTCGAACACTGAAGCTTTCTTT. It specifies CASSVPGEGASNTEAFF.

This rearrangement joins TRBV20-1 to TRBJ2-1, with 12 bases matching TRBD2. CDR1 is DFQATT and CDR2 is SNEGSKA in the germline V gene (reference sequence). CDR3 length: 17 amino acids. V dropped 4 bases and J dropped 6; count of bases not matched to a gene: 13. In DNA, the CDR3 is TGCAGTGCTACGACTAGCGGGGGACTGTGGAGTGGCAATGAGCAGTTCTTC. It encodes CSATTSGGLWSGNEQFF.

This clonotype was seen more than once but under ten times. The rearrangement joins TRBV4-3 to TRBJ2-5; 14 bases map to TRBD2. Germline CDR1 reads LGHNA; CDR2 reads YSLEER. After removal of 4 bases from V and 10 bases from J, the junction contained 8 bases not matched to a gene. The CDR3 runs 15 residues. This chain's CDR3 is CASSPGTSGGQNQYF. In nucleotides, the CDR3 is TGCGCCAGCAGCCCCGGGACTAGCGGGGGTCAGAACCAGTACTTC.